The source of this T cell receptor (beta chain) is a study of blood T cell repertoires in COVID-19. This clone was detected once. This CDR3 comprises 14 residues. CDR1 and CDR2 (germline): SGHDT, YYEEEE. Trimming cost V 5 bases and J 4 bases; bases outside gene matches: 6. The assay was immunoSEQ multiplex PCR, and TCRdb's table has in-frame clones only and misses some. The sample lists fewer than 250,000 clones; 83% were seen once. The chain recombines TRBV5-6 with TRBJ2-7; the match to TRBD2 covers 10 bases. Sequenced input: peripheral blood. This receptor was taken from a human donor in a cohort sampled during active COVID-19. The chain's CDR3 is CASRKREGQYEQYF. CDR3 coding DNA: TGTGCCAGCAGAAAGCGGGAGGGCCAATACGAGCAGTACTTC. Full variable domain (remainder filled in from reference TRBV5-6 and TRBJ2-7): DAGVTQSPTHLIKTRGQQVTLRCSPKSGHDTVSWYQQALGQGPQFIFQYYEEEERQRGNFPDRFSGHQFPNYSSELNVNALLLGDSALYLCASRKREGQYEQYFGPGTRLTVT.